This is a list of T cell receptor beta chains from one sample in a study of cytomegalovirus exposure and HLA in healthy donors. TCRdb's copy holds only in-frame clones and misses some; the assay was immunoSEQ multiplex PCR. The top ten clones hold 20% to 25% of a sample with about 85,000 clones, around 80% of them seen once. The sequencing input was PBMCs. These receptor sequences come from a woman aged 45-65 years in good health and CMV-seropositive. Both conserved end residues are part of each CDR3. The order of the fields is D gene, J gene, V gene, clone size, CDR3 protein, CDR3 DNA. A D gene is named only where the DNA matches it firmly. The size of a clone is reported for some rows only, either as once, few or many, or as a class for expanded clones.

D: -; J: TRBJ2-3; V: TRBV30; size: -; CDR3: CAWSSTRDTQYF; DNA: TGTGCCTGGAGTTCAACTCGCGATACGCAGTATTTT
D: -; J: TRBJ1-1; V: TRBV2; size: -; CDR3: CAPKRGGVYTEAFF; DNA: TGTGCCCCCAAGCGGGGGGGGGTTTACACTGAAGCTTTCTTT
D: -; J: TRBJ2-5; V: TRBV6-1; size: -; CDR3: CATRLGQSKETQYF; DNA: TGTGCCACCCGGTTAGGACAGTCGAAAGAGACCCAGTACTTC
D: -; J: TRBJ1-2; V: TRBV7-2; size: -; CDR3: CASSFTVMGGYTF; DNA: TGTGCCAGCAGCTTTACAGTGATGGGTGGCTACACCTTC
D: TRBD2; J: TRBJ2-3; V: TRBV5-4; size: -; CDR3: CASSSVGGRFTDTQYF; DNA: TGTGCCAGCAGCTCAGTGGGCGGGAGGTTCACAGATACGCAGTATTTT
D: -; J: TRBJ2-3; V: TRBV13; size: -; CDR3: CASSLFYLDTQYF; DNA: TGTGCCAGCAGCCTCTTCTACTTAGATACGCAGTATTTT
D: -; J: TRBJ1-1; V: TRBV10-2; size: -; CDR3: CASRAPGTEAFF; DNA: TGCGCCAGCAGGGCCCCAGGCACTGAAGCTTTCTTT
D: -; J: TRBJ1-5; V: TRBV19; size: -; CDR3: CASSGAYSNQPQHF; DNA: TGTGCCAGTAGCGGTGCCTATAGCAATCAGCCCCAGCATTTT
D: TRBD2; J: TRBJ2-2; V: TRBV28; size: -; CDR3: CALRPGGAPTGELFF; DNA: TGTGCTCTCCGTCCCGGGGGGGCCCCGACCGGGGAGCTGTTTTTT
D: -; J: TRBJ1-5; V: TRBV27; size: -; CDR3: CASSLLADSNQPQHF; DNA: TGTGCCAGCAGTTTATTGGCGGATAGCAATCAGCCCCAGCATTTT
D: -; J: TRBJ2-3; V: TRBV9; size: -; CDR3: CASSVGAGSTDTQYF; DNA: TGTGCCAGCAGCGTAGGCGCGGGGAGCACAGATACGCAGTATTTT
D: TRBD1; J: TRBJ1-2; V: TRBV5-1; size: -; CDR3: CASSWGDRENYGYTF; DNA: TGCGCCAGCAGCTGGGGGGACAGGGAAAACTATGGCTACACCTTC
D: -; J: TRBJ1-4; V: TRBV7-9; size: -; CDR3: CSSRSINEKLFF; DNA: TGTTCCAGCAGGAGCATCAATGAAAAACTGTTTTTT
D: -; J: TRBJ2-1; V: TRBV10-3; size: -; CDR3: CAIKVEGDREVFNEQFF; DNA: TGTGCCATCAAGGTAGAGGGGGATAGAGAGGTATTCAATGAGCAGTTCTTC
D: -; J: TRBJ2-5; V: TRBV2; size: -; CDR3: CASLRSYQETQYF; DNA: TGTGCCAGTCTCCGGAGTTACCAAGAGACCCAGTACTTC
D: -; J: TRBJ2-1; V: TRBV5-4; size: -; CDR3: CASSVERGYGQFF; DNA: TGTGCCAGCAGCGTGGAAAGGGGTTATGGGCAGTTCTTC
D: TRBD2; J: TRBJ2-3; V: TRBV5-1; size: once; CDR3: CASGGGTLHTDTQYF; DNA: TGCGCCAGCGGCGGGGGAACCTTACACACAGATACGCAGTATTTT
D: TRBD2; J: TRBJ2-5; V: TRBV7-9; size: -; CDR3: CASSLAGTIGTQYF; DNA: TGTGCCAGCAGCTTAGCCGGGACTATTGGGACCCAGTACTTC
D: TRBD1; J: TRBJ1-6; V: TRBV27; size: few; CDR3: CASSSTPMRTGPNSPLHF; DNA: TGTGCCAGCAGTTCGACGCCCATGAGGACAGGGCCGAATTCACCCCTCCACTTT
D: TRBD2; J: TRBJ2-2; V: TRBV6-1; size: few; CDR3: CASSEIAGGRVGELFF; DNA: TGTGCCAGCAGTGAAATAGCGGGAGGGCGAGTCGGGGAGCTGTTTTTT
D: TRBD1; J: TRBJ2-2; V: TRBV10-3; size: -; CDR3: CATEGASNTGELFF; DNA: TGTGCCACAGAGGGGGCTTCGAACACCGGGGAGCTGTTTTTT
D: TRBD1; J: TRBJ2-5; V: TRBV30; size: -; CDR3: CAWSVRGRETQYF; DNA: TGTGCCTGGAGTGTTAGGGGGCGAGAGACCCAGTACTTC
D: -; J: TRBJ1-5; V: TRBV7-2; size: few; CDR3: CASSFTSNQPQHF; DNA: TGTGCCAGCAGCTTCACAAGTAATCAGCCCCAGCATTTT
D: -; J: TRBJ1-1; V: TRBV18; size: -; CDR3: CASSPREVNTEAFF; DNA: TGTGCCAGCTCACCCCGGGAAGTAAACACTGAAGCTTTCTTT
D: -; J: TRBJ2-2; V: TRBV5-4; size: few; CDR3: CASSLGGGNTGELFF; DNA: TGTGCCAGCAGCCTAGGAGGGGGCAACACCGGGGAGCTGTTTTTT